The rows below give T cell receptor beta chains drawn from one sample of a study of Tregs in tolerant kidney transplant recipients. These receptors' antigens are unknown. Using immunoSEQ multiplex PCR, the repertoire was profiled, and TCRdb retains in-frame clones only, with some absent. The table records just under 20,000 clones, about three fifths of them present only once. Material for sequencing was Tregs from blood cultured with allogeneic cells. These receptors all stem from a human donor in good health. CDR3s include the opening cysteine and the closing phenylalanine or tryptophan. The order of the fields is D gene, clone size, J gene, V gene, CDR3 DNA, CDR3 protein. D genes are given only for firm matches. Expanded clones get a size class; other rows say once, few or many, or leave the size out.

D: TRBD1; size: .; J: TRBJ2-7; V: TRBV27; DNA: TGTGCCAGCAGTCCCCTGGACAGGGTAGTCGAGCAGTACTTC; CDR3: CASSPLDRVVEQYF
D: .; size: few; J: TRBJ1-2; V: TRBV11-2; DNA: TGTGCCAGCAGTTGGGGGAATCAGGTGGCTAACTATGGCTACACCTTC; CDR3: CASSWGNQVANYGYTF
D: TRBD2; size: .; J: TRBJ2-7; V: TRBV5-1; DNA: TGCGCCAGCAGCTGGGGGTGGGGTAGCGGGAGCAACGAGCAGTACTTC; CDR3: CASSWGWGSGSNEQYF
D: TRBD2; size: few; J: TRBJ2-1; V: TRBV7-6; DNA: TGTGCCAGCAGCTTAGCGCCCTATTATATGCCCGAACAACTAGCGAATGAGCAGTTCTTC; CDR3: CASSLAPYYMPEQLANEQFF
D: .; size: .; J: TRBJ1-1; V: TRBV6-5; DNA: TGTGCCAGCAGTTACTCTCGGTACCCCTGGGGCACTGAAGCTTTCTTT; CDR3: CASSYSRYPWGTEAFF
D: TRBD1; size: .; J: TRBJ2-2; V: TRBV14; DNA: TGTGCCAGCAGCTTACGGACAGGGAGGAACACCGGGGAGCTGTTTTTT; CDR3: CASSLRTGRNTGELFF
D: .; size: once; J: TRBJ1-2; V: TRBV9; DNA: TGTGCCAGTCTGACACTTAACTATGGCTACACCTTC; CDR3: CASLTLNYGYTF
D: .; size: .; J: TRBJ1-1; V: TRBV19; DNA: TGTGCCAGTAGTATAGAGGCCAGCCGATCCACTGAAGCTTTCTTT; CDR3: CASSIEASRSTEAFF
D: TRBD1; size: few; J: TRBJ2-3; V: TRBV15; DNA: TGTGCCACCAGCAGAGAACAGGGGGGCTACACAGATACGCAGTATTTT; CDR3: CATSREQGGYTDTQYF
D: .; size: .; J: TRBJ2-1; V: TRBV5-1; DNA: TGCGCCAGCAGCTTGGAGCGGCGTTTGGCAGGCGGGGATGAGCAGTTCTTC; CDR3: CASSLERRLAGGDEQFF
D: TRBD1; size: .; J: TRBJ1-3; V: TRBV18; DNA: TGTGCCAGCTCAAACAGGGGCAACACCATATATTTT; CDR3: CASSNRGNTIYF
D: TRBD2; size: few; J: TRBJ2-4; V: TRBV19; DNA: TGTGCCAGTAGTCCTGCGAGGGGACTAAGCGGAGGGGACATTCAGTACTTC; CDR3: CASSPARGLSGGDIQYF
D: .; size: .; J: TRBJ2-2; V: TRBV6-6; DNA: TGTGCCAGCAGTTACTACGGGGCTCCTAACACCGGGGAGCTGTTTTTT; CDR3: CASSYYGAPNTGELFF
D: .; size: few; J: TRBJ2-1; V: TRBV10-1; DNA: TGCGCCAGCAGCGCCGGGCAGGGAGGAAATGAGCAGTTCTTC; CDR3: CASSAGQGGNEQFF
D: .; size: few; J: TRBJ1-2; V: TRBV18; DNA: TGTGCCAGCTCACCATATAGTGGAAACCTAAACTATGGCTACACCTTC; CDR3: CASSPYSGNLNYGYTF
D: TRBD1; size: .; J: TRBJ1-1; V: TRBV7-8; DNA: TGTGCCAGCAGCTTGGTACAGGGGAGGACTGAAGCTTTCTTT; CDR3: CASSLVQGRTEAFF
D: .; size: .; J: TRBJ2-7; V: TRBV4-1; DNA: TGCGCCAGCAGCTACCCGGGACAAAGCTCCTACGAGCAGTACTTC; CDR3: CASSYPGQSSYEQYF
D: .; size: .; J: TRBJ1-2; V: TRBV18; DNA: TGTGCCAGCTCACACGGGACAATTACCCACCCATATGGCTACACCTTC; CDR3: CASSHGTITHPYGYTF
D: TRBD2; size: .; J: TRBJ2-5; V: TRBV9; DNA: TGTGCCAGCAGCGTAGGATTAGCGGGGGGCACCCAAGAGACCCAGTACTTC; CDR3: CASSVGLAGGTQETQYF
D: .; size: .; J: TRBJ1-1; V: TRBV5-1; DNA: TGCGCCAGCCTACGGGGGACGGGGAACACTGAAGCTTTCTTT; CDR3: CASLRGTGNTEAFF
D: .; size: .; J: TRBJ2-2; V: TRBV11-2; DNA: TGTGCCAGCAGCTTATTAGCGACGAACACCGGGGAGCTGTTTTTT; CDR3: CASSLLATNTGELFF
D: TRBD1; size: .; J: TRBJ1-1; V: TRBV2; DNA: TGTGCCAGCTCCTCTCAGGGGGCAATGAACACTGAAGCTTTCTTT; CDR3: CASSSQGAMNTEAFF
D: .; size: few; J: TRBJ2-3; V: TRBV7-9; DNA: TGTGCCAGCAGCCCCGGGAGCTCTAGCACAGATACGCAGTATTTT; CDR3: CASSPGSSSTDTQYF
D: .; size: .; J: TRBJ1-5; V: TRBV18; DNA: TGTGCCAGCTCACCTGGGATCCCCAGGTTGGATCAGCCCCAGCATTTT; CDR3: CASSPGIPRLDQPQHF
D: TRBD1; size: few; J: TRBJ2-1; V: TRBV18; DNA: TGTGCCAGCTCATTATGGACAGGTACCTACAATGAGCAGTTCTTC; CDR3: CASSLWTGTYNEQFF
D: .; size: few; J: TRBJ2-6; V: TRBV7-6; DNA: TGTGCCAGCAGCTTAGCGACGTCTGGGGCCAACGTCCTGACTTTC; CDR3: CASSLATSGANVLTF
D: TRBD1; size: .; J: TRBJ1-2; V: TRBV6-6; DNA: TGTGCCAGCAGCTCTGGGGGACAGGTTTCTAACTATGGCTACACCTTC; CDR3: CASSSGGQVSNYGYTF
D: TRBD1; size: .; J: TRBJ2-2; V: TRBV5-4; DNA: TGTGCCAGCAGTCGGACAGGGGACACCGGGGAGCTGTTTTTT; CDR3: CASSRTGDTGELFF
D: TRBD1; size: .; J: TRBJ1-1; V: TRBV6-6; DNA: TGTGCCAGCAGTAAACAGGGGCTAAACACTGAAGCTTTCTTT; CDR3: CASSKQGLNTEAFF
D: .; size: .; J: TRBJ2-2; V: TRBV5-1; DNA: TGCGCCAGCAGCTTGGATCCAACACCCGGGGGTGGGGAGCTGTTTTTT; CDR3: CASSLDPTPGGGELFF
D: .; size: few; J: TRBJ2-3; V: TRBV7-8; DNA: TGTGCCAGCAGCTTAGTTTCGGGTAGCGGTAGAACAGATACGCAGTATTTT; CDR3: CASSLVSGSGRTDTQYF
D: .; size: .; J: TRBJ1-4; V: TRBV11-2; DNA: TGTGCCAGCAGCTTTTTTTCAACTAATGAAAAACTGTTTTTT; CDR3: CASSFFSTNEKLFF
D: TRBD1; size: .; J: TRBJ2-7; V: TRBV5-4; DNA: TGTGCCAGCAGCTTTGGGACAGGGTTCTCCTACGAGCAGTACTTC; CDR3: CASSFGTGFSYEQYF
D: .; size: .; J: TRBJ2-7; V: TRBV6-5; DNA: TGTGCCACCGGCAGGGAGCCAGCCTACGAGCAGTACTTC; CDR3: CATGREPAYEQYF
D: .; size: .; J: TRBJ1-2; V: TRBV7-8; DNA: TGTGCCAGCAGTCGCAGACTGGCCCTTAACTATGGCTACACCTTC; CDR3: CASSRRLALNYGYTF
D: .; size: few; J: TRBJ2-5; V: TRBV5-1; DNA: TGCGCCAGCGGCGAGAGTTGGGAGACCCAGTACTTC; CDR3: CASGESWETQYF
D: .; size: .; J: TRBJ2-1; V: TRBV7-9; DNA: TGTGCCAGCAGCTTAGGAGCGGCCGGCTACAATGAGCAGTTCTTC; CDR3: CASSLGAAGYNEQFF
D: .; size: .; J: TRBJ1-6; V: TRBV5-1; DNA: TGCGCCAGCAGCTTTAGTCCAGAGAATTCACCCCTCCACTTT; CDR3: CASSFSPENSPLHF